Following are 23 T cell receptor beta chains from one sample sequenced in a study of blood T cell repertoires in COVID-19. Profiled with immunoSEQ multiplex PCR; TCRdb holds only in-frame clones, not every one. The repertoire holds 25,000 to 30,000 clones, with roughly 90% as singletons. Sequenced: peripheral blood. The source is a human donor in a cohort sampled during active COVID-19.

The chain uses TRBV5-1 and TRBJ1-1; no firm D call. The V end was cut by 0 bases, the J end by 0 bases, with 9 bases between. Germline V lookup: CDR1 SGHRS, CDR2 YFSETQ. The CDR3 spans 15 residues. CDR3 residues: CASSLGSDMNTEAFF. Written as DNA, the CDR3 is TGCGCCAGCAGCTTGGGTTCAGACATGAACACTGAAGCTTTCTTT.

The chain employs TRBV5-4 and TRBJ2-7, with no clear D. CDR3 size: 14 residues. With 3 bases removed from V and 4 bases from J, the gap between germline ends came to 14 bases. Germline V gene lookup returns CDR1 SGHNT and CDR2 YYREEE (reference sequence). CDR3 loop: CASSSKEIPYEQYF. In DNA, the CDR3 is TGTGCCAGCAGCTCGAAGGAGATCCCATACGAGCAGTACTTC.

This clone was observed a single time. The CDR3 nucleotides are TGTGCCAGCAGCTTGGAGGGCCTCCCAGAGACCCAGTACTTC. Protein product: CASSLEGLPETQYF. The rearrangement uses TRBV7-3 and TRBJ2-5; D may be TRBD2 (6 bases). The CDR3 consists of 14 residues. CDR1 is SGHTA, CDR2 FQGTGA, per germline. V was shortened by 3 bases and J by 4 bases, with 12 bases between the two germline ends.

The chain couples TRBV7-3 to TRBJ2-3; D is perhaps TRBD1 (5 bases). The CDR3 is 13 amino acids. Trimming cost V 1 base and J 3 bases, with 5 bases left between them. Per germline, CDR1 SGHTA and CDR2 FQGTGA. The CDR3 DNA sequence: TGTGCCAGCAGCTTAAAGGGGACAGATACGCAGTATTTT. It specifies CASSLKGTDTQYF.

The J gene is TRBJ2-7, the V gene TRBV9; TRBD2 is a possible D gene (5 bases). The V and J ends lost 4 bases and 5 bases respectively, with 13 bases between them. In germline, CDR1 is SGDLS, CDR2 YYNGEE. The CDR3 totals 13 residues. CDR3 bases: TGTGCCAGCAGCCCTTCGATCGGGGACGAGCAGTACTTC. Translation: CASSPSIGDEQYF.

V and J are TRBV30 and TRBJ1-4; possibly TRBD1 for D (6 bases). The length of the CDR3 is 12 residues. Germline V gene data show CDR1 as GTSNPN and CDR2 as SVGIG (reference sequence). V was pared by 2 bases and J by 8 bases, with 9 bases between. The CDR3 sequence: CAWSTGTEKLFF. The CDR3 DNA follows: TGTGCCTGGAGTACTGGGACAGAAAAACTGTTTTTT.

The gene calls are TRBV18 and TRBJ1-1; D not resolved. CDR3 length: 15 residues. V was pared by 3 bases and J by 5 bases, with 16 bases between. CDR1 and CDR2 (germline): KGHSH, LQKENI. CDR3 nucleotides: TGTGCCAGCTCACCGGGGAGTCAGCGATCGACTGAAGCTTTCTTT. Translating gives CASSPGSQRSTEAFF.

The chain combines TRBV19 with TRBJ2-7, with 7 bases that match TRBD1. The CDR3 consists of 16 residues. Germline loops: CDR1 LNHDA, CDR2 SQIVND (reference sequence). Trimming cost V 4 bases and J 0 bases; bases outside gene matches: 9. CDR3 sequence reads: CASSRDTSGGSYEQYF. The CDR3 region has the DNA TGTGCCAGTAGTAGAGATACCTCAGGGGGCTCCTACGAGCAGTACTTC.

The chain combines TRBV21-1 with TRBJ1-6. TRBV21-1 is noted as a pseudogene. The CDR3 length is 14 residues. The CDR3: CASSKNPRNSPLHF. The CDR3 nucleotides read TGTGCCAGCAGCAAAAATCCTAGGAATTCACCCCTCCACTTT.

The V gene is TRBV18, the J gene TRBJ1-2, with 12 bases matching TRBD1. The CDR3 has 15 residues. The germline V gene has CDR1 KGHSH and CDR2 LQKENI. Trimming removed 3 bases from V and 4 bases from J; junction bases left unmatched: 3. CDR3 residues: CASSPPGQGAYGYTF. For the CDR3, the DNA is TGTGCCAGCTCACCTCCGGGACAGGGGGCCTATGGCTACACCTTC.

The chain uses TRBV7-8 and TRBJ2-3, with 11 nucleotides matching TRBD2. The germline CDR1 and CDR2 sequences are SGHVS and FQNEAQ. V dropped 1 base and J dropped 2; count of bases not matched to a gene: 8. This CDR3 is 18 amino acids long. The CDR3 bases are TGTGCCAGCAGCTTAGTTGCCCTAGCGGGGGGATACACAGATACGCAGTATTTT. Its translation: CASSLVALAGGYTDTQYF.

Here the CDR3 DNA reads TGTGCCAGCAGCCCGGGATCCTGGGCCAACGTCCTGACTTTC. This codes for CASSPGSWANVLTF. The genes are TRBV3-1 (or the pseudogene TRBV3-2) and TRBJ2-6; maybe TRBD2 (5 bases). The CDR3 covers 14 residues. Trimming cost V 4 bases and J 5 bases, with 9 bases left between them. Germline V CDR1 and CDR2: LGHDT, YNNKEL (reference sequence).

The rearrangement joins TRBV30 to TRBJ1-1; no clear D. Germline V lookup: CDR1 GTSNPN, CDR2 SVGIG (reference sequence). Trimming shortened V by 1 base and J by 1 base, and 10 bases separated the two germline ends. CDR3 size: 14 residues. The CDR3 protein is CAWSDWPPNTEAFF. In DNA form, the CDR3 reads TGTGCCTGGAGTGATTGGCCGCCGAACACTGAAGCTTTCTTT.

The chain combines TRBV11-2 with TRBJ1-1; 8 bases line up with TRBD1. V lost 4 bases to trimming and J lost 4 bases; unmatched junction nucleotides: 5. There are 14 residues in the CDR3. CDR1 SGHAT and CDR2 FQNNGV come from the germline V gene. The DNA of the CDR3 is TGTGCCAGCAGCTGGACAGGGCGGGTCACTGAAGCTTTCTTT. Amino acid sequence: CASSWTGRVTEAFF.

The rearrangement links TRBV6-5 to TRBJ1-1; tentative D call: TRBD1 (6 bases). CDR3 size: 15 residues. Trimming pared 5 bases from V and 1 base from J, leaving 14 bases between. Germline V gives CDR1 MNHEY, CDR2 SVGAGI. CDR3 protein: CASSPPTGSNTEAFF. DNA for the CDR3: TGTGCCAGCAGTCCTCCGACAGGCTCGAACACTGAAGCTTTCTTT.

This clone was recorded only once. The rearrangement uses TRBV5-4 and TRBJ1-4; weak D call: TRBD1 (6 bases). The CDR3 runs 15 residues. Germline V gene lookup returns CDR1 SGHNT and CDR2 YYREEE (reference sequence). With 3 bases removed from V and 0 bases from J, the gap between germline ends came to 9 bases. The CDR3 DNA follows: TGTGCCAGCAGCTCACAGGGTGCAACTAATGAAAAACTGTTTTTT. Residues: CASSSQGATNEKLFF.

The J gene is TRBJ1-5, the V gene TRBV6-1; D may be TRBD1 (5 bases). CDR1 is MNHNS, CDR2 SASEGT, per germline. V gave up 4 bases and J gave up 6 bases, with 19 bases separating them. The CDR3 totals 16 residues. CDR3 in amino acids: CASSGLEAAGGQPQHF. In DNA, the CDR3 is TGTGCCAGCAGTGGATTGGAGGCCGCCGGGGGTCAGCCCCAGCATTTT.

This clone is a singleton in its sample. The genes are TRBV5-6 and TRBJ2-5; D is possibly TRBD1 (5 bases). The germline gives CDR1 SGHDT, CDR2 YYEEEE. Trimming pared 4 bases from V and 5 bases from J, leaving 18 bases between. The CDR3 length is 15 residues. CDR3 bases: TGTGCCAGCAGCCCCCTGGCAAGACAGCTGGAGACCCAGTACTTC. Translated, it gives CASSPLARQLETQYF.

The chain has TRBV7-9 and TRBJ2-1; tentatively, D is TRBD1 (6 bases). The CDR3 is made up of 12 amino acids. The germline V and J ends were trimmed by 5 bases and 7 bases, with 9 bases remaining between them. Germline CDR1 is SEHNR and CDR2 is FQNEAQ (reference sequence). The CDR3 sequence: CASSRQENEQFF. Here the CDR3 DNA reads TGTGCCAGCAGCAGACAGGAAAATGAGCAGTTCTTC. Combining the CDR3 with reference TRBV7-9 and TRBJ2-1 gives the whole variable domain DTGVSQNPRHKITKRGQNVTFRCDPISEHNRLYWYRQTLGQGPEFLTYFQNEAQLEKSRLLSDRFSAERPKGSFSTLEIQRTEQGDSAMYLCASSRQENEQFFGPGTRLTVL.

This sequence joins TRBV11-3 and TRBJ2-5, with D possibly matching TRBD1 (6 bases). Germline values: CDR1 SGHNT, CDR2 YENEEA. The CDR3 loop spans 14 amino acids. V dropped 6 bases and J dropped 4 bases, with 15 bases sitting between them. CDR3 residues: CASRDPSRGETQYF. CDR3 coding DNA: TGTGCCAGCAGGGACCCCAGCAGGGGAGAGACCCAGTACTTC. Based on the CDR3 plus reference TRBV11-3 and TRBJ2-5, the full variable domain is EAGVVQSPRYKIIEKKQPVAFWCNPISGHNTLYWYLQNLGQGPELLIRYENEEAVDDSQLPKDRFSAERLKGVDSTLKIQPAELGDSAVYLCASRDPSRGETQYFGPGTRLLVL.

This rearrangement joins TRBV9 to TRBJ1-2, with 9 bases identical to TRBD1. The length of the CDR3 is 18 residues. Looked up from germline, CDR1 is SGDLS and CDR2 is YYNGEE. J gave up 2 bases and V 5 bases, and 16 bases lay outside the gene matches. The CDR3 nucleotides read TGTGCCAGCAGGGCTCAACTACGAGGTGGGACAGGGAACTATGGCTACACCTTC. This codes for CASRAQLRGGTGNYGYTF.

The gene calls are TRBV25-1 and TRBJ1-6; D remains ambiguous. Germline CDR1 reads MGHDK; CDR2 reads SYGVNS. Deletions cut 0 bases from V and 9 bases from J, with 12 bases between. This CDR3 contains 15 residues. In DNA, the CDR3 is TGTGCCAGCAGTGAATACGAGGTAACGCGTTCACCCCTCCACTTT. It specifies CASSEYEVTRSPLHF.

The count of this clone is one. This chain joins TRBV15 and TRBJ2-3; TRBD1 agrees at 8 bases. The CDR3 is 13 amino acids. In germline, CDR1 is LNHNV, CDR2 YYDKDF (reference sequence). J was trimmed by 4 bases and V by 11 bases; bases with no gene match: 8. The CDR3 DNA reads as TGTGCCGCTAGGACAGGGAGCGCAGATACGCAGTATTTT. The encoded protein is CAARTGSADTQYF.